This T cell receptor (beta chain) appears in the sequencing data of a study of T-cell memory formation after mild COVID-19. Across the study: Clusters were largely donor specific.

TCRdb processed the 5' RACE reads anew with MiXCR; each CDR3 protein has one entry. The sample records more than 120,000 distinct CDR3 sequences, 6% being singletons. General study results and limits: Specificity for SARS-CoV-2 was not confirmed among the second-wave clones peaking on day 37. Of the contracting clones, CD4+ ones lay mainly in CM and EM, and CD8+ ones in EMRA. Clones shrinking between day 15 and 85 showed a balanced CD4/CD8 split, and those that grew later tilted toward CD4+.

This clonotype has more than one count but fewer than ten. Its antigen is not known. This sequence was found in an adult woman who had mild COVID-19 (a few samples of this study predate the infection). Cell type and time point are not known. Sequencing was done on a sample of PBMCs or a T cell subset sorted from them (not recorded which).

The CDR3 DNA follows: TGTGCCAGCAGCTTCGACTTTTCCTACGAGCAGTACTTC. This gives the protein CASSFDFSYEQYF. This sequence joins TRBV5-4 and TRBJ2-7; the D is unclear. The germline V gene has CDR1 SGHNT and CDR2 YYREEE (reference sequence). The CDR3 contains 13 residues. Trimming removed 2 bases at V and 1 base at J, with 7 bases between.